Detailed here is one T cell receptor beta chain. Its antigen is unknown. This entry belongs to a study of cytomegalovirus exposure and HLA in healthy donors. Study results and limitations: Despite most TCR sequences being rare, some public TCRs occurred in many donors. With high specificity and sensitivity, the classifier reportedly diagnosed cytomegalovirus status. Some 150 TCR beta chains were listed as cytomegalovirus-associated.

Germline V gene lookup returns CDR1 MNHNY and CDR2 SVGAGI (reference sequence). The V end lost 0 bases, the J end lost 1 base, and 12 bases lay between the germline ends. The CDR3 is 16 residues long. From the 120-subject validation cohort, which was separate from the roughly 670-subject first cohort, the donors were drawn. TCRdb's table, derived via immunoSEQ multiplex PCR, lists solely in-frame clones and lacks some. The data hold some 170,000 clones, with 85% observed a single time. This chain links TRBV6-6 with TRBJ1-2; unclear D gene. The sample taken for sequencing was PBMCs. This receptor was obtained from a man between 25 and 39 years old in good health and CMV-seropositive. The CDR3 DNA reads TGTGCCAGCAGTTACTCGACGCGGGCAAGTAACTATGGCTACACCTTC. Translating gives CASSYSTRASNYGYTF.